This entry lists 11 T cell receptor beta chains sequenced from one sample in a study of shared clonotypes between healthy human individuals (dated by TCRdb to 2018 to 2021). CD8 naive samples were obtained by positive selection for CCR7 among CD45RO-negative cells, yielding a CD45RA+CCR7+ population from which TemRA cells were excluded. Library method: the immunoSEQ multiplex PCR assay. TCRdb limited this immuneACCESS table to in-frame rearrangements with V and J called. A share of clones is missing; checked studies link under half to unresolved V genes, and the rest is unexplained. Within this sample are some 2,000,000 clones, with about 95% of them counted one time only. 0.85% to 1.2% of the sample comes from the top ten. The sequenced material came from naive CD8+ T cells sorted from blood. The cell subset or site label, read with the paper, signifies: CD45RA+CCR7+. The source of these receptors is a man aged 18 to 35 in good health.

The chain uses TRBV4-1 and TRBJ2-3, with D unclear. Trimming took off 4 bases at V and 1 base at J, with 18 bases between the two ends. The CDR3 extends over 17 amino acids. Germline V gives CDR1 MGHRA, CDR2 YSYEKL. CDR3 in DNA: TGCGCCAGCAGCCTAAGTTATCGGAGTGGGGGCACAGATACGCAGTATTTT. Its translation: CASSLSYRSGGTDTQYF.

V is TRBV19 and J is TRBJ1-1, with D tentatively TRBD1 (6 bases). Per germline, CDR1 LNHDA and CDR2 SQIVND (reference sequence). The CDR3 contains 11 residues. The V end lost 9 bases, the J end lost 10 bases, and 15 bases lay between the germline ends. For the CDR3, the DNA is TGTGCCAGCACAGTTGGGGGCGCAGCTTTCTTT. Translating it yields CASTVGGAAFF.

The CDR3 sequence is CASSDSGGPLYEQYF. The CDR3 bases are TGCGCCAGCAGTGACAGTGGGGGGCCCCTCTACGAGCAGTACTTC. The V call is TRBV10-2, the J call TRBJ2-7; perhaps D is TRBD1 or TRBD2 (6 bases each). Germline V lookup: CDR1 WSHSY, CDR2 SAAADI. The V end was cut by 3 bases, the J end by 3 bases, with 15 bases between. The CDR3 has 15 amino acids.

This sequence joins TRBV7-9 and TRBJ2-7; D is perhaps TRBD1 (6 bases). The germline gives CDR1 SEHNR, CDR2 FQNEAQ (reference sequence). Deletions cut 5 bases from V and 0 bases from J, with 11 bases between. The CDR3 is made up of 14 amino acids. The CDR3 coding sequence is TGTGCCAGCAGCCCCCCGACAGGCTCCTACGAGCAGTACTTC. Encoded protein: CASSPPTGSYEQYF.

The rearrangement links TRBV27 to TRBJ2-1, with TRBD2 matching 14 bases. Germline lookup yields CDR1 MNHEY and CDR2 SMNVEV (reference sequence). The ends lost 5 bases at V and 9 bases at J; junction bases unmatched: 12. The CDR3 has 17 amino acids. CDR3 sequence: CASSPGLAGGPAPEQFF. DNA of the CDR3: TGTGCCAGCAGTCCCGGACTAGCGGGGGGACCAGCTCCTGAGCAGTTCTTC.

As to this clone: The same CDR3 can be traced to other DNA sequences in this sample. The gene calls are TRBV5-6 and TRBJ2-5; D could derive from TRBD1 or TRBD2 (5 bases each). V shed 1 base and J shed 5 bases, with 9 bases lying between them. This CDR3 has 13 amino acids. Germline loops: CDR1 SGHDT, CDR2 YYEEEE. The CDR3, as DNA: TGTGCCAGCAGCTTGAGGGGCGGGGAGACCCAGTACTTC. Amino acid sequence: CASSLRGGETQYF.

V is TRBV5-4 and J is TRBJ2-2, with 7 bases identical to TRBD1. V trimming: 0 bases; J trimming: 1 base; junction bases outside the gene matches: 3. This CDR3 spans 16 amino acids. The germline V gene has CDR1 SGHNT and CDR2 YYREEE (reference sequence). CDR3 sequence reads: CASSLEWDRNTGELFF. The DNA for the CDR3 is TGTGCCAGCAGCTTGGAATGGGACAGGAACACCGGGGAGCTGTTTTTT.

The CDR3 DNA follows: TGTGCCAGCAGTTTAAAGGGTACTTGGGTCTACGAGCAGTACTTC. Encoded protein: CASSLKGTWVYEQYF. The chain links TRBV27 to TRBJ2-7; no reliable D call. Trimming took 2 bases from V and 3 from J, leaving 14 bases between them. The CDR3 runs 15 residues. Per the germline V gene, CDR1 is MNHEY and CDR2 is SMNVEV (reference sequence).

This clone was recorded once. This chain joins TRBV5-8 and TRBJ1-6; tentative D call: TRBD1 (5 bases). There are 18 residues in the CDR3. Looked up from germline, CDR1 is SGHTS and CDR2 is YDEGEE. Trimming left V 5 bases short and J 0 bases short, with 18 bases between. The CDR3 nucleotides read TGTGCCAGCAGTCGACAGTCTAGCTTAGGCTCCTATAATTCACCCCTCCACTTT. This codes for CASSRQSSLGSYNSPLHF.

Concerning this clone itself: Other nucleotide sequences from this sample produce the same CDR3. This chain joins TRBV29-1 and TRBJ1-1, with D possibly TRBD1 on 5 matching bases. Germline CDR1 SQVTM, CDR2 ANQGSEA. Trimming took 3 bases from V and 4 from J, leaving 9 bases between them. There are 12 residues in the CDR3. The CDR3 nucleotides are TGCAGCGTTGACTCTGGGGGCACTGAAGCTTTCTTT. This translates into CSVDSGGTEAFF.

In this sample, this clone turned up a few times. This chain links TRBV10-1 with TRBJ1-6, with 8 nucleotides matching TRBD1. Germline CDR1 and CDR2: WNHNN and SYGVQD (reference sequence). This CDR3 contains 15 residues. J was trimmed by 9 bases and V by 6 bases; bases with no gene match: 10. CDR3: CASRETGALISPLHF. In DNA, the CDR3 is TGCGCCAGCAGGGAGACAGGGGCCCTAATTTCACCCCTCCACTTT.